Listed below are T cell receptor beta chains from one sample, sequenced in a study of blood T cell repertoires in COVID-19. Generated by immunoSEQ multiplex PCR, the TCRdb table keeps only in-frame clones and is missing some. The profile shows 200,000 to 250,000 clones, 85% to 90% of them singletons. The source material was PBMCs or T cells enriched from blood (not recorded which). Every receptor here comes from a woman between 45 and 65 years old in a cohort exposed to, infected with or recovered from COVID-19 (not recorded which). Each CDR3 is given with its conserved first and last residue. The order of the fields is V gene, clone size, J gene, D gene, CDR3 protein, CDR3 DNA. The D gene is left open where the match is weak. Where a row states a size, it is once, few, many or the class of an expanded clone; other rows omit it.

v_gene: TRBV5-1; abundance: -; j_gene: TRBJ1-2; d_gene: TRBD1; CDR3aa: CASSLEGDRGYGYTF; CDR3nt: TGCGCCAGCAGCTTGGAAGGCGACAGGGGGTATGGCTACACCTTC
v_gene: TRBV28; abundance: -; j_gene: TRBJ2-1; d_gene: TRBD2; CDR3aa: CASSSGTSGNNEQFF; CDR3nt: TGTGCCAGCAGTTCAGGGACTAGCGGAAACAATGAGCAGTTCTTC
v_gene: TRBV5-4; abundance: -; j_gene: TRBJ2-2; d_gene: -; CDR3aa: CASKGPRTGELFF; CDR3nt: TGTGCCAGCAAGGGGCCACGCACCGGGGAGCTGTTTTTT
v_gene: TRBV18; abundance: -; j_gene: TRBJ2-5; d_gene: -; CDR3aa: CASSPPGQGETQYF; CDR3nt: TGTGCCAGCTCACCACCGGGCCAGGGCGAGACCCAGTACTTC
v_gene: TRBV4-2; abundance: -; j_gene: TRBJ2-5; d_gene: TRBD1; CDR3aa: CASSQETGGGETQYF; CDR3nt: TGTGCCAGCAGCCAAGAGACAGGGGGCGGAGAGACCCAGTACTTC
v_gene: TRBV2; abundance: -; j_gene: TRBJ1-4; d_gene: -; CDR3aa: CASRGGLNEKLFF; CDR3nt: TGTGCCAGCAGGGGGGGTCTTAATGAAAAACTGTTTTTT
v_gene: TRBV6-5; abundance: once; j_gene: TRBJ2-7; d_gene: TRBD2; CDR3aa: CASRPGLAMREQYF; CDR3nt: TGTGCCAGCAGACCGGGACTAGCCATGCGGGAGCAGTACTTC
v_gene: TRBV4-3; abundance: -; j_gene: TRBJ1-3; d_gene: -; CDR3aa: CASSQGGRGNTIYF; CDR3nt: TGCGCCAGCAGCCAAGGGGGGCGAGGAAACACCATATATTTT
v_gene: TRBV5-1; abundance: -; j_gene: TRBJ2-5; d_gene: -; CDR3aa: CASSLWSEETQYF; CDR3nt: TGCGCCAGCAGCTTGTGGTCAGAAGAGACCCAGTACTTC
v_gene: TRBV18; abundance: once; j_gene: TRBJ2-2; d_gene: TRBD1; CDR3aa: CASSPSGGYAGELFF; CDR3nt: TGTGCCAGCTCACCTTCAGGGGGTTATGCCGGGGAGCTGTTTTTT
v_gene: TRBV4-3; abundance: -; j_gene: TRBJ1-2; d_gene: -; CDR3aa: CASSRTGFGYGYTF; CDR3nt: TGCGCCAGCAGCCGCACAGGGTTCGGCTATGGCTACACCTTC
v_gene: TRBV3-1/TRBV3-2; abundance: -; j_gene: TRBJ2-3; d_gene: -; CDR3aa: CASSQAGTKDTQYF; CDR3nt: TGTGCCAGCAGCCAAGCGGGAACCAAAGATACGCAGTATTTT
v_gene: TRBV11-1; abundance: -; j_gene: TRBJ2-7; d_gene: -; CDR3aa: CASSLSAGLSYEQYF; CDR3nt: TGTGCCAGCAGCTTAAGCGCGGGCCTCTCCTACGAGCAGTACTTC
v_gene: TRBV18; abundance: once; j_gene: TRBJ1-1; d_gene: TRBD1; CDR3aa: CASSTGEETEAFF; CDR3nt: TGTGCCAGCTCAACAGGGGAAGAAACTGAAGCTTTCTTT
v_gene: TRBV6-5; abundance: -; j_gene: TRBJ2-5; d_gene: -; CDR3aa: CASSRRAGFQETQYF; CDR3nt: TGTGCCAGCAGTCGACGGGCGGGGTTCCAAGAGACCCAGTACTTC
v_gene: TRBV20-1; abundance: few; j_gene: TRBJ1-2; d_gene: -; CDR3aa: CSAVRDYGYTF; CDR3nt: TGCAGTGCTGTCCGGGACTATGGCTACACCTTC
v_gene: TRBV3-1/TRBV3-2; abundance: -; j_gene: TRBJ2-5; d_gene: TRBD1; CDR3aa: CASSHQTGKVETQYF; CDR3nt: TGTGCCAGCAGCCACCAGACAGGGAAGGTAGAGACCCAGTACTTC
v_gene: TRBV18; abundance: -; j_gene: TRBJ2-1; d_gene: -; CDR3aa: CASSPVGARTSYNEQFF; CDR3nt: TGTGCCAGCTCACCAGTTGGGGCCAGGACCTCCTACAATGAGCAGTTCTTC
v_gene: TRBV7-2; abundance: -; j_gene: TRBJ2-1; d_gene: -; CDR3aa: CASSFRRASEQFF; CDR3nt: TGTGCCAGCAGCTTTAGGAGGGCGAGTGAGCAGTTCTTC
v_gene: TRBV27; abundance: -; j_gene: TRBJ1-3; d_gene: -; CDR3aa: CASSLSWRGSGNTIYF; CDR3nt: TGTGCCAGCAGTTTATCATGGAGGGGCTCTGGAAACACCATATATTTT
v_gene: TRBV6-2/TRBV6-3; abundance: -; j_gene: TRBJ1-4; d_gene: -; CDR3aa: CASSRPQGATNEKLFF; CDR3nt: TGTGCCAGCAGCCGGCCGCAGGGTGCAACTAATGAAAAACTGTTTTTT
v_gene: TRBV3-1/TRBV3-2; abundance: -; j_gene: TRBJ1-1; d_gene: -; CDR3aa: CASSPREDTEAFF; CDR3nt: TGTGCCAGCAGCCCCCGGGAGGACACTGAAGCTTTCTTT
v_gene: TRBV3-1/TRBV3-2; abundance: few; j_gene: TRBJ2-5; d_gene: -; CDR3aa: CASSQRTDRETQYF; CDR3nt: TGTGCCAGCAGCCAAAGGACAGACAGGGAGACCCAGTACTTC
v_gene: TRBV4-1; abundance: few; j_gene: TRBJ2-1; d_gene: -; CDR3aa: CASSRGRAKTENEQFF; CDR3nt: TGCGCCAGCAGCCGGGGCCGGGCCAAAACGGAGAATGAGCAGTTCTTC
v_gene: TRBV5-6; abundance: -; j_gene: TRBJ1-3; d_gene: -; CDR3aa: CASASSPGPGNTIYF; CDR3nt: TGTGCCAGCGCATCCTCGCCAGGTCCTGGAAACACCATATATTTT
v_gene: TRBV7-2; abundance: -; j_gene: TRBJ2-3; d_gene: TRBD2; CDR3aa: CASSLPRTSGGTDTQYF; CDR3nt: TGTGCCAGCAGCTTACCCCGGACTAGCGGGGGCACAGATACGCAGTATTTT
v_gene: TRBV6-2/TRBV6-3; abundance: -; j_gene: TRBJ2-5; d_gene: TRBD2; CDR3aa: CASSYSLGGGDWETQYF; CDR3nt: TGTGCCAGCAGTTACTCCCTCGGCGGGGGGGACTGGGAGACCCAGTACTTC
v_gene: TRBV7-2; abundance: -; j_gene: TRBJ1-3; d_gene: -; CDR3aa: CASSLRQGQNTIYF; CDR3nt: TGTGCCAGCAGCTTACGCCAGGGCCAAAACACCATATATTTT
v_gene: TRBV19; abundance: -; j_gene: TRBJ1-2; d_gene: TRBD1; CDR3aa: CASTGTGATILNRDGYTF; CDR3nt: TGTGCCAGCACCGGGACAGGGGCGACTATTCTTAATCGGGATGGCTACACCTTC
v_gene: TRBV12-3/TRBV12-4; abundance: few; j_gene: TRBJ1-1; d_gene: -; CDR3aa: CASSRTGNTEAFF; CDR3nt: TGTGCCAGCAGTCGTACAGGGAACACTGAAGCTTTCTTT
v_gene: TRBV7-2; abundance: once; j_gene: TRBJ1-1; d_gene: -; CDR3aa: CASSTRRGEAFF; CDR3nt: TGTGCCAGCAGCACCCGGAGGGGTGAAGCTTTCTTT
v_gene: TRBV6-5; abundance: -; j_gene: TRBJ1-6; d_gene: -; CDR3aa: CASRLGGKDSPLHF; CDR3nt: TGTGCCAGCAGACTAGGGGGAAAGGATTCACCCCTCCACTTT
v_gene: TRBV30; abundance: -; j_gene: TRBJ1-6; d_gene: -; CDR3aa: CAWSPVLTGYYSPLHF; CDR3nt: TGTGCCTGGAGCCCAGTCCTGACGGGTTATTATTCACCCCTCCACTTT
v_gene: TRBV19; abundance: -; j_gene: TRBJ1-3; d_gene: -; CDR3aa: CASSARQNSGNTIYF; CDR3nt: TGTGCCAGTAGTGCTCGACAGAACTCTGGAAACACCATATATTTT
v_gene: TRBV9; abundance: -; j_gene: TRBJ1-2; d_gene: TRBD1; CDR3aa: CASSERQGVYGYTF; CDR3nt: TGTGCCAGCAGCGAAAGACAGGGGGTCTATGGCTACACCTTC
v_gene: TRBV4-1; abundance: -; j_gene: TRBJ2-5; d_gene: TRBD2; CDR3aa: CASSQVSYSGTSILRETQYF; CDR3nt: TGCGCCAGCAGCCAAGTTTCGTATTCCGGGACTAGCATTCTGAGGGAGACCCAGTACTTC
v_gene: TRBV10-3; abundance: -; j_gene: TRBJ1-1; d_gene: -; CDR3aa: CAISEWGDRGANTEAFF; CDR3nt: TGTGCCATCAGTGAGTGGGGGGACCGGGGTGCGAACACTGAAGCTTTCTTT
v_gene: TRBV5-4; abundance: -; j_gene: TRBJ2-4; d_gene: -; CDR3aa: CASSLDGGLNIQYF; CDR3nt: TGTGCCAGCAGCTTGGATGGAGGGTTGAACATTCAGTACTTC